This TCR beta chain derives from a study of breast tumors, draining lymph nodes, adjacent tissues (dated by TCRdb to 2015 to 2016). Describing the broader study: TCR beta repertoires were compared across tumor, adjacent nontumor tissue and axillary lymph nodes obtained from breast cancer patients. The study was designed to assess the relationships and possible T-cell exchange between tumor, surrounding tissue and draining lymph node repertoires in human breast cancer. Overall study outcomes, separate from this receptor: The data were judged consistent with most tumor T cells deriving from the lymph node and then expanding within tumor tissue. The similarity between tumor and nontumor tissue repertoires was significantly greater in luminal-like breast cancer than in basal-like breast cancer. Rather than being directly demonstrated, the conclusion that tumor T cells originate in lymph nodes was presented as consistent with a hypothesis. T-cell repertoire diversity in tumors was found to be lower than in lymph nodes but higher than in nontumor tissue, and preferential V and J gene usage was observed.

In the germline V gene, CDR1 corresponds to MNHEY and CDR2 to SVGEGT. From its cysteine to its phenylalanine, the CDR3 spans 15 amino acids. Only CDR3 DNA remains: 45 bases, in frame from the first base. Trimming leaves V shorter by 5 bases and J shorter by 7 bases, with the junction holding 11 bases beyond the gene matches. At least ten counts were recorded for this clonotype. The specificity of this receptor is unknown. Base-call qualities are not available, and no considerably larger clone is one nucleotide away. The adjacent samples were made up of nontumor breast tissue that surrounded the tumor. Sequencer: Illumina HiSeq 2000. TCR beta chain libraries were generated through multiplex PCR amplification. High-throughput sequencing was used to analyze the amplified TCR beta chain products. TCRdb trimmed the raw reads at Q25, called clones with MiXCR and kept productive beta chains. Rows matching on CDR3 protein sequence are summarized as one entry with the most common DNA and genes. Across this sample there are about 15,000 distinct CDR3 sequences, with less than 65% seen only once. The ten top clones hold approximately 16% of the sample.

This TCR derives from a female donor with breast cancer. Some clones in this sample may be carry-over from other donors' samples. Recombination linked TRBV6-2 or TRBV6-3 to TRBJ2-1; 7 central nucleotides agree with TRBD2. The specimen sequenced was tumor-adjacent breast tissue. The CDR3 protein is CASSPAGYRENEQFF. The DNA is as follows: TGTGCCAGCAGTCCAGCGGGGTATCGGGAGAATGAGCAGTTCTTC.